This T cell receptor (beta chain) stems from a study of T cell changes during pregnancy in multiple sclerosis. Clones were read by immunoSEQ multiplex PCR, and TCRdb kept only the in-frame ones, dropping some. Of around 99,000 clones detected, roughly 92% appear once; the ten largest clones hold over 2%. The germline gives CDR1 MNHNS, CDR2 SASEGT. The CDR3 length is 20 residues. With 1 base clipped from V and 1 base from J, the junction kept 10 bases outside the gene matches. The V call is TRBV6-1, the J call TRBJ2-1, with 13 bases that match TRBD2. The input for sequencing was peripheral blood, taken in the first trimester of pregnancy. The receptor was isolated from a female donor with multiple sclerosis, enrolled in a pregnancy study. The CDR3 bases are TGTGCCAGCAGTGAAGTGCAAGGACTAGCGGGAGTGGGGTCCTACAATGAGCAGTTCTTC. Translated, it gives CASSEVQGLAGVGSYNEQFF.